The next 12 T cell receptor beta chains were all read from a single sample in a study of sequential checkpoint blockade in melanoma. As to treatment: randomized to nivolumab then ipilimumab (arm A) or the reverse (arm B). The table came from immunoSEQ multiplex PCR; TCRdb's copy has only in-frame clones and leaves some out. The table records around 16,000 clones, more than 85% of them present only once. Source: CD8+ T cells sorted from blood (inferred from file names), taken from a patient given nivolumab and ipilimumab in sequence. The receptors come from a human donor with melanoma.

The chain employs TRBV7-2 and TRBJ2-1; 8 bases are shared with TRBD2. Germline CDR1 is SGHTA and CDR2 is FQGNSA. V lost 2 bases and J lost 5; bases outside the gene matches: 5. CDR3 length equals 15 residues. CDR3 nucleotide sequence: TGTGCCAGCAGCTTAAGTCTAGCGGGCCACAATGAGCAGTTCTTC. The encoded protein is CASSLSLAGHNEQFF.

This clone was seen more than once but under ten times. The chain couples TRBV30 to TRBJ2-7; no clear D. The CDR3 is made up of 13 amino acids. CDR1 GTSNPN and CDR2 SVGIG come from the germline V gene (reference sequence). Trimming cost V 3 bases and J 5 bases, with 14 bases left between them. The CDR3 spells CAWSGANPHEQYF. The CDR3 coding sequence is TGTGCCTGGAGCGGTGCCAACCCCCACGAGCAGTACTTC.

The J gene is TRBJ1-4, the V gene TRBV28; D is undetermined. Deletions cut 3 bases from V and 6 bases from J, with 8 bases between. The CDR3 is made up of 13 amino acids. Germline V gene sequence: CDR1 MDHEN, CDR2 SYDVKM. The CDR3 spells CASSFRLDEKLFF. As DNA, the CDR3 is TGTGCCAGCAGTTTTCGACTTGATGAAAAACTGTTTTTT. Full variable domain (outside the CDR3, taken from reference TRBV28 and TRBJ1-4): DVKVTQSSRYLVKRTGEKVFLECVQDMDHENMFWYRQDPGLGLRLIYFSYDVKMKEKGDIPEGYSVSREKKERFSLILESASTNQTSMYLCASSFRLDEKLFFGSGTQLSVL.

J is TRBJ1-3 and V is TRBV4-1, with unresolved D. The germline V gene encodes CDR1 MGHRA and CDR2 YSYEKL. Trimming took off 1 base at V and 4 bases at J, with 11 bases between the two ends. This CDR3 comprises 15 residues. CDR3 loop: CASSQGTGSGNTIYF. The CDR3 DNA follows: TGCGCCAGCAGCCAAGGTACGGGATCCGGAAACACCATATATTTT.

The chain employs TRBV29-1 and TRBJ1-1; 8 nucleotides line up with TRBD1. The CDR3 runs 14 residues. V dropped 5 bases and J dropped 5; count of bases not matched to a gene: 10. Germline CDR1 SQVTM, CDR2 ANQGSEA. CDR3: CSVSRGTGGTEAFF. CDR3 bases: TGCAGCGTTAGTCGCGGGACAGGCGGAACTGAAGCTTTCTTT.

The CDR3 protein is CASVTGTTNEKLFF. The CDR3 DNA is TGTGCCAGCGTCACAGGGACAACTAATGAAAAACTGTTTTTT. The rearrangement links TRBV28 to TRBJ1-4, with a possible D match to TRBD1 (6 bases). Germline V gives CDR1 MDHEN, CDR2 SYDVKM. This CDR3 comprises 14 residues. V was cut by 8 bases and J by 0 bases, with 10 bases left in between.

The genes are TRBV10-3 and TRBJ1-5; TRBD1 matches 11 bases. The V and J ends lost 6 bases and 5 bases, in that order; junction bases with no gene match: 3. The CDR3 loop spans 14 amino acids. Per the germline V gene, CDR1 is ENHRY and CDR2 is SYGVKD. In DNA form, the CDR3 reads TGTGCCATCAGAGGGGACAGGGGGGATCAGCCCCAGCATTTT. This sequence encodes CAIRGDRGDQPQHF.

CDR3 sequence: CASTGGGNTEAFF. CDR3 sequence (DNA): TGTGCCAGCACTGGGGGAGGGAACACTGAAGCTTTCTTT. V gene TRBV7-9 combines with J gene TRBJ1-1, with a tentative D call TRBD1 (5 bases). V was pared by 7 bases and J by 1 base, with 10 bases between. CDR3 size: 13 residues. The V gene's germline CDR1 is SEHNR and CDR2 FQNEAQ (reference sequence).

The V call is TRBV21-1, the J call TRBJ2-7; TRBD1, the table's D call, lacks a check against the DNA. TRBV21-1 is a documented pseudogene. This CDR3 has 20 residues. CDR3 sequence (DNA): TGTGCCAGCAGCCCCGGGGGGAGACAGGGGCAGTCGCGGGGCTCCTACGAGCAGTACGTC. Its translation: CASSPGGRQGQSRGSYEQYV.

The chain employs TRBV4-3 and TRBJ2-7; D remains ambiguous. This CDR3 is built from 14 residues. CDR1 is LGHNA, CDR2 YSLEER, per germline. V lost 2 bases and J 3 bases, leaving 11 bases between the germline ends. In nucleotides, the CDR3 is TGCGCCAGCAGCCAAAGCGCGTTCTTCTACGAGCAGTACTTC. As protein: CASSQSAFFYEQYF.

This clone was detected once. This chain links TRBV19 with TRBJ1-1, with D unresolved. CDR3 length equals 13 residues. From germline, CDR1 is LNHDA and CDR2 SQIVND (reference sequence). With 5 bases removed from V and 5 bases from J, the gap between germline ends came to 12 bases. CDR3 residues: CASSFTGDTEAFF. For the CDR3, the DNA is TGTGCCAGTAGTTTCACCGGGGATACTGAAGCTTTCTTT.

In this sample, this clone turned up once. The CDR3 spells CASSQDTTVTNYGYTF. Here the CDR3 DNA reads TGTGCCAGCAGCCAAGATACGACTGTAACTAACTATGGCTACACCTTC. V gene TRBV14 combines with J gene TRBJ1-2; D is undetermined. Germline values: CDR1 SGHDN, CDR2 FVKESK. V gave up 0 bases and J gave up 0 bases, with 11 bases separating them. CDR3 size: 16 residues.